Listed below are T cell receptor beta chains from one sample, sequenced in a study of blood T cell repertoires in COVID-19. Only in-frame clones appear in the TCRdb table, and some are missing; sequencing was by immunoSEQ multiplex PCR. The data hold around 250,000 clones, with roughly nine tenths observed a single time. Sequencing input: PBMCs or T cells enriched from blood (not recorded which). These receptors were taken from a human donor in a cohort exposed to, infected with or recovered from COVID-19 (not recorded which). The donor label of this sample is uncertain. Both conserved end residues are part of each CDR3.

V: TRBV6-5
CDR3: CASRWLGTGNSPLHF

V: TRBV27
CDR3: CASSFLAGGYTEAFF

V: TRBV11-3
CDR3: CASSHPRTGPYNSPLHF

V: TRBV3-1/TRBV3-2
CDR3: CASSPRFGLSTDTQYF

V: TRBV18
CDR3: CASSRGQNEKLFF

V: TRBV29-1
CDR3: CSVEKDRNTEAFF

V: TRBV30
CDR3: CAWSGGFNSPLHF

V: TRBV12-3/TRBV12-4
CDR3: CASNRDTDTQYF

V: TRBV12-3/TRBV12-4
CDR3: CASSRNEKLFF

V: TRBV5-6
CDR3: CASSFGGSAQHF

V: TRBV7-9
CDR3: CASSPAGTSGYNEQFF

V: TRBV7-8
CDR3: CASSSNPRTPLSYEQYF

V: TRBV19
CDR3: CASSIVGPYEQYF

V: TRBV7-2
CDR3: CASDGGDFYNEQFF

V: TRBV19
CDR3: CASSITGDQESVVFF

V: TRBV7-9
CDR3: CASSLGGVNSPLHF

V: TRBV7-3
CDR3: CASSSGFATSGTANTGELFF

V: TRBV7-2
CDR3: CASSLGGQGLGASGNTIYF

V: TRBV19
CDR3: CASSIVGQGVAQYF

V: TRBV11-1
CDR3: CASERGGRTDTQYF

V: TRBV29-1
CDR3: CSVFRAVGNEQFF

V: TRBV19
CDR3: CASSRGLAGGLETQYF

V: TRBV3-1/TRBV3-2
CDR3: CASSLGTSGYEQYF

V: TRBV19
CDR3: CASSIETSLSETQYF

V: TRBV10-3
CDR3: CATGRTSGGAGNNEQFF

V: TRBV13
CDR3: CASSLTLSGWLFF

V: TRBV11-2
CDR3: CASSLGGPYEQYF

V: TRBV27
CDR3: CASSLMTEDEQFF

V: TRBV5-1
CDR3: CASSPGQENTEAFF

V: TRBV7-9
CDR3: CASTPAQGRTEAFF

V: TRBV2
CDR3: CASSNRDRGQREQFF

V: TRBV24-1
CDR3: CATSEVGNTGELFF

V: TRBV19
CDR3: CATGPMLGTNYGYTF

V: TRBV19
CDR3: CASRARSRGGAFF

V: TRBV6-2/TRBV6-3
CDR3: CASSYARVNNEQFF

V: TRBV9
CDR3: CASSVEPTIDTEGYTF

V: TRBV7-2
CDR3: CASSLANSQGAGGYTF

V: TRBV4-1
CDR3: CASRQTAKYGYTF

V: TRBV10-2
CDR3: CASSLSGGPSTDTQYF

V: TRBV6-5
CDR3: CASSYGSEHYGNTIYF

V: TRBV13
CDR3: CASSSGGDNYGYTF

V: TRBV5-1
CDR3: CASSLGLDSYTF

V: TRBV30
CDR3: CAWSVPPGGRGSETQYF

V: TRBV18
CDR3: CASSPNRDSTGELFF

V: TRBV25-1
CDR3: CASSGGVSKTQYF

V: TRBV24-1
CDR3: CATSDPIRGAFF